These 10 T cell receptor beta chains came from one sample sequenced in a study of OX40 agonist ivuxolimab in advanced cancers. Measured with immunoSEQ multiplex PCR; TCRdb has only the in-frame clones, and not every one. The data contain roughly 40,000 clones, over 80% of them seen just once; the ten biggest clones take up under 30%. Specimen: CD4+ or CD8+ T cells sorted from blood, collected in a trial of the OX40 agonist ivuxolimab. The receptors stem from an adult with an advanced solid tumor such as melanoma, head and neck, liver or kidney cancer.

The chain employs TRBV15 and TRBJ2-7; D may be TRBD2 (6 bases). The CDR3 is made up of 18 amino acids. Germline V lookup: CDR1 LNHNV, CDR2 YYDKDF (reference sequence). Trimming pared 4 bases from V and 1 base from J, leaving 23 bases between. The CDR3 DNA sequence: TGTGCCACCAGCACTGCTAGGGGCGGGGCCGGGAAATCCTACGAGCAGTACTTC. It yields the protein CATSTARGGAGKSYEQYF.

The chain combines TRBV21-1 with TRBJ1-1. TRBV21-1 is annotated as a pseudogene. The CDR3 extends over 13 amino acids. The CDR3 bases are TGTGCCAGCAGCAAGGGAGCGAACACTGAAGCTTTCTTT. Translation gives CASSKGANTEAFF.

The chain recombines TRBV19 with TRBJ2-1; D possibly corresponds to TRBD1 (6 bases). CDR3 length: 15 amino acids. CDR1 and CDR2 (germline): LNHDA, SQIVND (reference sequence). The V gene lost 7 bases and the J gene lost 1 base, with 14 bases spanning the gap. CDR3 DNA sequence: TGTGCCAGTACTCCAGAGGGGGTTTCCTACAATGAGCAGTTCTTC. It translates to CASTPEGVSYNEQFF.

The V gene is TRBV18, the J gene TRBJ1-2, with 10 bases identical to TRBD1. The V segment lost 6 bases and the J segment 3 bases; nucleotides outside the gene matches: 7. CDR3 length equals 15 residues. Germline V lookup: CDR1 KGHSH, CDR2 LQKENI. The CDR3 loop reads CASSGSGTGDYGYTF. The DNA of the CDR3 is TGTGCCAGCTCGGGATCCGGGACAGGGGACTATGGCTACACCTTC.

The chain has TRBV9 and TRBJ2-7, with a weak D call TRBD1 (6 bases). V lost 0 bases and J lost 5, with 6 bases in between. The CDR3 sequence is 12 residues long. Germline CDR1 is SGDLS and CDR2 is YYNGEE. The CDR3 sequence is CASSVEGDEQYF. CDR3 in DNA: TGTGCCAGCAGCGTAGAGGGGGACGAGCAGTACTTC. The full variable domain, rest sourced from reference TRBV9 and TRBJ2-7, is DSGVTQTPKHLITATGQRVTLRCSPRSGDLSVYWYQQSLDQGLQFLIQYYNGEERAKGNILERFSAQQFPDLHSELNLSSLELGDSALYFCASSVEGDEQYFGPGTRLTVT.

The gene calls are TRBV5-1 and TRBJ2-7; 7 nucleotides align to TRBD1. CDR3 length: 14 residues. The J segment lost 5 bases and the V segment lost 0 bases, leaving 5 bases of the junction unmatched. Germline-derived CDR1 and CDR2 are SGHRS and YFSETQ. The CDR3 DNA reads as TGCGCCAGCAGCTTGGAGACAGGGCGCGACGAGCAGTACTTC. This encodes CASSLETGRDEQYF.

The chain couples TRBV29-1 to TRBJ2-1; tentatively, D is TRBD1 (6 bases). CDR3 length: 15 amino acids. Germline V lookup: CDR1 SQVTM, CDR2 ANQGSEA. With 7 bases removed from V and 1 base from J, the gap between germline ends came to 17 bases. CDR3 sequence reads: CSAQGSQGSYNEQFF. DNA for the CDR3: TGCAGCGCGCAGGGGTCACAGGGTTCCTACAATGAGCAGTTCTTC.

The rearrangement links TRBV7-2 to TRBJ2-7; D remains unclear. V was cut by 0 bases and J by 2 bases, with 5 bases left in between. The CDR3 runs 13 residues. Germline V lookup: CDR1 SGHTA, CDR2 FQGNSA. CDR3 residues: CASSLALTYEQYF. CDR3 in DNA: TGTGCCAGCAGCTTAGCCCTTACCTACGAGCAGTACTTC.

This clone appeared a single time. This chain links TRBV29-1 with TRBJ1-3, with 9 bases matching TRBD1. The CDR3 is made up of 14 amino acids. J was trimmed by 3 bases and V by 6 bases; bases with no gene match: 6. The germline gives CDR1 SQVTM, CDR2 ANQGSEA. In nucleotides, the CDR3 is TGCAGCGTAGAGGACAGGGGAATTGGAAACACCATATATTTT. Translating it yields CSVEDRGIGNTIYF.

The chain combines TRBV9 with TRBJ2-2; D remains unclear. CDR1 and CDR2 from the germline V gene are SGDLS and YYNGEE. There are 12 residues in the CDR3. V was clipped by 3 bases and J by 6 bases, with 6 bases between them. The CDR3, as DNA: TGTGCCAGCAGCGCCAATGCCGGGGAGCTGTTTTTT. This translates into CASSANAGELFF.